Shown below are 22 T cell receptor beta chains from a single sample sequenced in a study of human T cells and chemical hapten exposure. The time point was: patch test 3, about 24 weeks after DPC sensitization. Treatment denoted: therapeutic diphenylcyclopropenone sensitization with weekly scalp DPC. MiXCR was run by TCRdb on the RACE reads, yielding one entry per CDR3 protein. The data hold about 64,000 distinct CDR3 sequences, with roughly 11% observed a single time. The sequences come from whole blood, collected in connection with sensitization to the hapten diphenylcyclopropenone (DPC). These receptors all come from a woman aged 30 to 39 with alopecia areata. Some clones in this sample may be carry-over from other donors' samples.

This clonotype has only a few counts. The chain has TRBV10-3 and TRBJ1-2, with D possibly being TRBD1 (5 bases). This CDR3 has 16 amino acids. V was trimmed by 6 bases and J by 2 bases, leaving 19 bases between them. Germline CDR1 is ENHRY and CDR2 is SYGVKD. The CDR3 bases are TGTGCCATCAGCATAAACTCAGGGTTACAGAACTATGGCTACACCTTC. This gives the protein CAISINSGLQNYGYTF.

There are a few counts of this clonotype. The gene calls are TRBV6-1 and TRBJ2-7; 8 bases align to TRBD1. With 4 bases clipped from V and 5 bases from J, the junction kept 13 bases outside the gene matches. Germline CDR1 MNHNS, CDR2 SASEGT. The CDR3 has 16 residues. As DNA, the CDR3 is TGTGCCAGCAGTGTAAGCCGAGGGACAGGTCTGAACGAGCAGTACTTC. It encodes CASSVSRGTGLNEQYF.

This clonotype was found a few times. The chain carries TRBV4-3 and TRBJ1-1; D call uncertain. The CDR3 contains 13 residues. Per germline, CDR1 LGHNA and CDR2 YSLEER. V lost 3 bases and J lost 3, with 8 bases in between. The chain's CDR3 is CASSQLRDTEAFF. The CDR3 nucleotides read TGCGCCAGCAGCCAGTTAAGGGACACTGAAGCTTTCTTT.

This clonotype was seen a few times. The rearrangement links TRBV6-2 or TRBV6-3 to TRBJ1-5, with D unresolved. The CDR3 contains 13 residues. Trimming pared 3 bases from V and 5 bases from J, leaving 8 bases between. Germline CDR1 is MNHEY and CDR2 is SVGEGT. The CDR3 coding sequence is TGTGCCAGCAGTTATAACGGCTATCAGCCCCAGCATTTT. Translated: CASSYNGYQPQHF.

The rearrangement joins TRBV4-2 to TRBJ2-1; D is possibly TRBD1 (6 bases). The germline V gene has CDR1 LGHNA and CDR2 YNFKEQ. This CDR3 comprises 14 residues. With 1 base removed from V and 7 bases from J, the gap between germline ends came to 11 bases. The CDR3 bases are TGTGCCAGCAGCCAAGCCGGAACAGGGAATGAGCAGTTCTTC. Its translation: CASSQAGTGNEQFF.

V gene TRBV6-5 combines with J gene TRBJ2-7; the D gene could be TRBD1 or TRBD2 (5 bases each). Trimming left V 2 bases short and J 0 bases short, with 11 bases between. CDR3 length: 15 amino acids. The germline V gene has CDR1 MNHEY and CDR2 SVGAGI. The CDR3 bases are TGTGCCAGCAGTTACGGGACGGCAAGCTCCTACGAGCAGTACTTC. Translation: CASSYGTASSYEQYF.

The genes are TRBV29-1 and TRBJ1-1; D is unclear. Trimming removed 4 bases from V and 0 bases from J, with 12 bases in between. In germline, CDR1 is SQVTM, CDR2 ANQGSEA. The CDR3 spans 14 residues. The CDR3: CSVVWRFMNTEAFF. As DNA, the CDR3 is TGCAGCGTTGTTTGGCGTTTTATGAACACTGAAGCTTTCTTT.

The V gene is TRBV19, the J gene TRBJ2-3, with 7 nucleotides matching TRBD2. In germline, CDR1 is LNHDA, CDR2 SQIVND (reference sequence). The CDR3 runs to 15 residues. The junction had 5 bases not matched to a gene; V was cut back by 4 bases and J by 1 base. The CDR3 nucleotides are TGTGCCAGTAGTAGCGGGGGATCCGGCACAGATACGCAGTATTTT. Translated, it gives CASSSGGSGTDTQYF.

This clonotype occurred a few times. The V gene is TRBV18, the J gene TRBJ1-6; perhaps TRBD1 as D (6 bases). Trimming left V 4 bases short and J 10 bases short, with 11 bases between. CDR1 is KGHSH, CDR2 LQKENI, per germline. CDR3 length: 13 residues. Here the CDR3 DNA reads TGTGCCAGCTCACAACAGGGAGGCTCACCCCTCCACTTT. Its protein product is CASSQQGGSPLHF. The full variable domain, rest sourced from reference TRBV18 and TRBJ1-6, is NAGVMQNPRHLVRRRGQEARLRCSPMKGHSHVYWYRQLPEEGLKFMVYLQKENIIDESGMPKERFSAEFPKEGPSILRIQQVVRGDSAAYFCASSQQGGSPLHFGNGTRLTVT.

This clonotype turned up a few times. This rearrangement joins TRBV11-1 to TRBJ2-2; 8 nucleotides agree with TRBD2. Germline assignment: CDR1 SGHAT and CDR2 FQDESV (reference sequence). CDR3 length equals 17 residues. Trimming removed 4 bases from V and 2 bases from J; junction bases left unmatched: 9. The CDR3 DNA reads as TGTGCCAGCAGCTCCGGGGGGGCGGCACCTAACACCGGGGAGCTGTTTTTT. This gives the protein CASSSGGAAPNTGELFF.

This chain joins TRBV27 and TRBJ2-7; TRBD2 agrees at 9 bases. Germline loops: CDR1 MNHEY, CDR2 SMNVEV (reference sequence). This CDR3 has 15 residues. Trimming cost V 0 bases and J 4 bases; bases outside gene matches: 4. The CDR3 protein is CASSLSASGDYEQYF. In nucleotides, the CDR3 is TGTGCCAGCAGTTTATCGGCTAGCGGGGATTACGAGCAGTACTTC.

This clonotype has only a few counts. The gene calls are TRBV6-2 or TRBV6-3 and TRBJ1-2, with D maybe TRBD1 (5 bases). There are 17 residues in the CDR3. V was trimmed by 0 bases and J by 1 base, leaving 15 bases between them. Germline V gene sequence: CDR1 MNHEY, CDR2 SVGEGT. CDR3 sequence (DNA): TGTGCCAGCAGTTACTCCCGGACAAGGGCGAATAACTATGGCTACACCTTC. Translating gives CASSYSRTRANNYGYTF.

The table lists this clonotype with many counts. V and J are TRBV18 and TRBJ1-3, with 7 bases lining up with TRBD1. The germline V gene encodes CDR1 KGHSH and CDR2 LQKENI. V lost 5 bases to trimming and J lost 2 bases; unmatched junction nucleotides: 6. This CDR3 contains 15 residues. The CDR3 DNA reads as TGTGCCAGCTCATCGGGGACAGCTACTGGAAACACCATATATTTT. Residues: CASSSGTATGNTIYF.

The rearrangement joins TRBV3-1 to TRBJ2-1; a possible D gene is TRBD2 (5 bases). The CDR3 covers 15 residues. Trimming removed 0 bases at V and 6 bases at J, with 12 bases between. Germline V gives CDR1 LGHDT, CDR2 YNNKEL (reference sequence). The CDR3 coding sequence is TGTGCCAGCAGCCAAGATTACGGACTTAGCAATGAGCAGTTCTTC. This gives the protein CASSQDYGLSNEQFF.

At least ten counts were recorded for this clonotype. This rearrangement joins TRBV29-1 to TRBJ1-2; D is ambiguous. Trimming shortened V by 4 bases and J by 0 bases, and 3 bases separated the two germline ends. The germline gives CDR1 SQVTM, CDR2 ANQGSEA. CDR3 length equals 11 residues. DNA of the CDR3: TGCAGCGTTGCCGCTAACTATGGCTACACCTTC. Encoded protein: CSVAANYGYTF.

This clonotype turned up a few times. The chain combines TRBV29-1 with TRBJ2-1, with 8 bases that match TRBD2. There are 13 residues in the CDR3. CDR1 is SQVTM, CDR2 ANQGSEA, per germline. V was pared by 3 bases and J by 5 bases, with 3 bases of the junction left unmatched. The CDR3 here is CSVEREANNEQFF. The CDR3 DNA sequence: TGCAGCGTTGAGCGGGAGGCAAACAATGAGCAGTTCTTC.

This clonotype has at least ten counts. V gene TRBV30 combines with J gene TRBJ1-1; D gene ambiguous. The CDR3 is 13 residues long. Trimming pared 0 bases from V and 0 bases from J, leaving 5 bases between. Germline V gives CDR1 GTSNPN, CDR2 SVGIG (reference sequence). The CDR3 spells CAWSVAMNTEAFF. The CDR3, as DNA: TGTGCCTGGAGTGTCGCCATGAACACTGAAGCTTTCTTT.

The chain carries TRBV29-1 and TRBJ2-5; 11 nucleotides match TRBD2. The germline gives CDR1 SQVTM, CDR2 ANQGSEA. This CDR3 region has 14 residues. V lost 4 bases to trimming and J lost 4 bases; unmatched junction nucleotides: 5. The DNA of the CDR3 is TGCAGCGTTGGGACTAGCGGGCCGATAGAGACCCAGTACTTC. Encoded protein: CSVGTSGPIETQYF.

This clonotype was picked up a small number of times. The genes are TRBV24-1 and TRBJ1-6, with D hard to call. V was pared by 6 bases and J by 8 bases, with 10 bases between. CDR1 and CDR2 (germline): KGHDR, SFDVKD. This CDR3 contains 13 residues. The CDR3 sequence: CATSRAADSPLHF. The CDR3, as DNA: TGTGCCACCAGTAGGGCAGCTGATTCACCCCTCCACTTT.

This clonotype has only a few counts. V usage is TRBV6-2 or TRBV6-3 and J usage is TRBJ1-1; D is ambiguous. The CDR3 consists of 13 residues. Trimming left V 5 bases short and J 11 bases short, with 18 bases between. Germline-derived CDR1 and CDR2 are MNHEY and SVGEGT. This chain's CDR3 is CASSTRQAIRAFF. As DNA, the CDR3 is TGTGCCAGCAGTACCCGTCAGGCGATACGGGCTTTCTTT.

The table lists this clonotype with many counts. The chain recombines TRBV5-1 with TRBJ2-2; 7 positions agree with TRBD1. The trim removed 5 bases at V and 3 bases at J, leaving 1 base unmatched. Per the germline V gene, CDR1 is SGHRS and CDR2 is YFSETQ. There are 13 residues in the CDR3. CDR3: CASRDRDTGELFF. The CDR3 DNA is TGCGCCAGCAGAGACAGGGACACCGGGGAGCTGTTTTTT.

Only a few counts were recorded for this clonotype. The J gene is TRBJ2-5, the V gene TRBV12-3 or TRBV12-4, with 9 bases matching TRBD2. After removal of 5 bases from V and 1 base from J, the junction contained 14 bases not matched to a gene. The CDR3 extends over 18 amino acids. The CDR3 is CASSPRGWREGPQETQYF. CDR3 nucleotide sequence: TGTGCCAGCAGTCCCCGTGGATGGCGGGAGGGCCCCCAAGAGACCCAGTACTTC.